This TCR beta chain was profiled in a study of T cell responses to AZD1222 COVID-19 vaccine. General study findings and limits: Vaccine-associated CD4 TCRs ranged over spike, dominating at 160-218 and 743-854.

CDR3 length: 17 amino acids. V gave up 5 bases and J gave up 0 bases, with 19 bases separating them. Germline V gives CDR1 SGHTA, CDR2 FQGNSA. Assay used: immunoSEQ multiplex PCR; TCRdb lists only in-frame clones, some missing. The table has some 130,000 clones, roughly 90% seen once; the top ten hold under 2.5%. Concerning this clone: What it recognizes is unknown.

The source of this sequence is an adult in good health. The chain employs TRBV7-2 and TRBJ1-1; D gene ambiguous. Material: peripheral blood, obtained on day 0 of AZD1222 vaccination. The CDR3 sequence is CASSPPSSRWMNTEAFF. In nucleotides, the CDR3 is TGTGCCAGCAGCCCTCCGTCCTCTCGCTGGATGAACACTGAAGCTTTCTTT.